Following are 27 T cell receptor beta chains from one sample sequenced in a study of shared clonotypes between healthy human individuals. Generated by immunoSEQ multiplex PCR, the TCRdb table keeps only in-frame clones and is missing some. The table has 2 million to 3 million clones, over 85% seen once; the top ten hold 0.11% to 0.15%. Sample: naive CD4+ T cells sorted from blood. The subset: CD45RA+ positively selected. The receptors derive from a man aged 18 to 29 in good health.

V and J are TRBV4-1 and TRBJ2-2; D may be TRBD1 (6 bases). The ends were cut back, 1 base at V and 3 bases at J, with 12 bases in the middle. Germline CDR1 MGHRA, CDR2 YSYEKL. This CDR3 comprises 16 residues. The CDR3 nucleotides read TGCGCCAGCAGCCAAGTAAGGGGGAGAGACACCGGGGAGCTGTTTTTT. It yields the protein CASSQVRGRDTGELFF.

The sample holds one count of this clone. The V call is TRBV7-2, the J call TRBJ1-3; D remains ambiguous. The CDR3 has 16 amino acids. V lost 5 bases and J 3 bases, leaving 17 bases between the germline ends. CDR1 and CDR2 from the germline V gene are SGHTA and FQGNSA. CDR3 nucleotide sequence: TGTGCCAGCAGCCCTCGCAGTGGGGATCGTGGAAACACCATATATTTT. This translates into CASSPRSGDRGNTIYF.

This clone appeared once. This chain links TRBV18 with TRBJ2-5, with D maybe TRBD1 (5 bases). Germline V lookup: CDR1 KGHSH, CDR2 LQKENI. The CDR3 has 14 amino acids. Trimming stripped 6 bases from V and 5 bases from J, with 16 bases between. CDR3 coding DNA: TGTGCCAGCTCCCTATCCATCAGGGTGGAGACCCAGTACTTC. Translated, it gives CASSLSIRVETQYF.

V usage is TRBV6-1 and J usage is TRBJ1-4; 8 nucleotides line up with TRBD1. Losses at the gene ends were 2 bases for V and 5 bases for J; bases not matched to a gene: 7. The CDR3 is made up of 16 amino acids. The germline V gene has CDR1 MNHNS and CDR2 SASEGT. CDR3 DNA sequence: TGTGCCAGCAGTGAACCCGGACAGGGAGGAAATGAAAAACTGTTTTTT. Translated, it gives CASSEPGQGGNEKLFF.

The chain joins TRBV4-1 to TRBJ2-4, with D possibly matching TRBD1 (6 bases). This CDR3 contains 13 residues. The V gene's germline CDR1 is MGHRA and CDR2 YSYEKL. Trimming removed 1 base from V and 11 bases from J, with 12 bases in between. Written as DNA, the CDR3 is TGCGCCAGCAGCCAAGTGCGACAGGCCCTTCAGTACTTC. This gives the protein CASSQVRQALQYF.

The chain links TRBV10-1 to TRBJ2-1; 7 bases fit TRBD2. Germline assignment: CDR1 WNHNN and CDR2 SYGVQD (reference sequence). The CDR3 extends over 16 amino acids. Trimming removed 6 bases from V and 2 bases from J; junction bases left unmatched: 10. This chain's CDR3 is CASSDYVGGTYNEQFF. The CDR3 bases are TGCGCCAGCAGCGATTACGTCGGGGGGACCTACAATGAGCAGTTCTTC.

This chain connects TRBV7-2 to TRBJ2-7; D remains unclear. The CDR3 is 13 amino acids. With 2 bases removed from V and 3 bases from J, the gap between germline ends came to 8 bases. Germline assignment: CDR1 SGHTA and CDR2 FQGNSA. As DNA, the CDR3 is TGTGCCAGCAGCTTAAATTTCTTCTACGAGCAGTACTTC. Residues: CASSLNFFYEQYF. The whole variable domain, remainder taken from reference TRBV7-2 and TRBJ2-7, is GAGVSQSPSNKVTEKGKDVELRCDPISGHTALYWYRQSLGQGLEFLIYFQGNSAPDKSGLPSDRFSAERTGGSVSTLTIQRTQQEDSAVYLCASSLNFFYEQYFGPGTRLTVT.

Remarks on this clone: Other DNA sequences within the sample encode an identical CDR3. This rearrangement joins TRBV5-1 to TRBJ1-4, with D perhaps matching TRBD1 (5 bases). Trimming stripped 4 bases from V and 2 bases from J, with 12 bases between. In germline, CDR1 is SGHRS, CDR2 YFSETQ. The CDR3 runs to 15 residues. CDR3 sequence (DNA): TGCGCCAGCAGCCTGGGGGATGGGACTAATGAAAAACTGTTTTTT. Its protein is CASSLGDGTNEKLFF.

This chain uses TRBV18 with TRBJ2-3, with 9 bases that match TRBD1. Germline assignment: CDR1 KGHSH and CDR2 LQKENI. J was trimmed by 7 bases and V by 2 bases; bases with no gene match: 10. The CDR3 extends over 16 amino acids. The CDR3 DNA is TGTGCCAGCTCACCAGCCGGGACAGGGCTTGAAAATACGCAGTATTTT. Encoded protein: CASSPAGTGLENTQYF.

The rearrangement joins TRBV28 to TRBJ1-1; no firm D call. The CDR3 extends over 14 amino acids. V lost 4 bases, J lost 2 bases, and 11 bases lay in between. CDR1 MDHEN and CDR2 SYDVKM come from the germline V gene. CDR3 nucleotides: TGTGCCAGCAGTTCCGGGCAGCCAAACACTGAAGCTTTCTTT. It codes for CASSSGQPNTEAFF.

V usage is TRBV19 and J usage is TRBJ2-3, with 8 nucleotides matching TRBD1. Losses at the gene ends were 6 bases for V and 2 bases for J; bases not matched to a gene: 7. Germline CDR1 reads LNHDA; CDR2 reads SQIVND (reference sequence). The CDR3 has 15 residues. The CDR3 DNA follows: TGTGCCAGTAGGAACCGGGACAGGCTCACAGATACGCAGTATTTT. Encoded protein: CASRNRDRLTDTQYF.

This chain links TRBV30 with TRBJ2-3; TRBD2 is a possible D gene (5 bases). Germline assignment: CDR1 GTSNPN and CDR2 SVGIG (reference sequence). This CDR3 is built from 13 residues. Trimming cost V 1 base and J 8 bases, with 13 bases left between them. The CDR3 loop is CAWSGTRGGTQYF. CDR3 sequence (DNA): TGTGCCTGGAGTGGAACTAGAGGCGGTACGCAGTATTTT.

This chain connects TRBV5-1 to TRBJ1-2; unclear D gene. The germline V gene has CDR1 SGHRS and CDR2 YFSETQ. The CDR3 runs to 12 residues. The germline V and J ends were trimmed by 0 bases and 6 bases, with 6 bases remaining between them. The CDR3 sequence is CASSLESDGYTF. The DNA for the CDR3 is TGCGCCAGCAGCTTGGAAAGTGATGGCTACACCTTC.

The chain combines TRBV4-3 with TRBJ1-2, with D possibly being TRBD1 (5 bases). Per the germline V gene, CDR1 is LGHNA and CDR2 is YSLEER. The germline V and J ends were trimmed by 0 bases and 4 bases, with 15 bases remaining between them. The CDR3 length is 16 residues. CDR3 nucleotides: TGCGCCAGCAGCCAAGATGTGCAGGGAGGGCTCTATGGCTACACCTTC. Its translation is CASSQDVQGGLYGYTF.

This clone occurred once. The V and J genes are TRBV15 and TRBJ2-7; maybe TRBD1 (5 bases). Germline loops: CDR1 LNHNV, CDR2 YYDKDF (reference sequence). V was trimmed by 1 base and J by 1 base, leaving 11 bases between them. The CDR3 runs to 15 residues. The CDR3 here is CATSRGVTDSYEQYF. In DNA, the CDR3 is TGTGCCACCAGCAGAGGGGTGACAGATTCCTACGAGCAGTACTTC.

This chain links TRBV2 with TRBJ1-5; D remains ambiguous. The CDR3 consists of 13 residues. Germline assignment: CDR1 SNHLY and CDR2 FYNNEI. Trimming took 7 bases from V and 8 from J, leaving 15 bases between them. The CDR3 here is CASTTGGVEPQHF. The CDR3 DNA reads as TGTGCCAGCACCACGGGCGGGGTCGAGCCCCAGCATTTT.

The V and J genes are TRBV27 and TRBJ2-1; the match to TRBD2 covers 9 bases. CDR3 length equals 16 residues. The germline V gene encodes CDR1 MNHEY and CDR2 SMNVEV (reference sequence). The J segment lost 4 bases and the V segment lost 6 bases, leaving 10 bases of the junction unmatched. The CDR3 coding sequence is TGTGCCAGCAGGCCCTCAGCGGGGGGACCTTACAATGAGCAGTTCTTC. The encoded protein is CASRPSAGGPYNEQFF.

The chain is built from TRBV7-3 and TRBJ2-3; D is unclear. The ends were cut back, 5 bases at V and 5 bases at J, with 14 bases in the middle. CDR3 length: 14 residues. Germline values: CDR1 SGHTA, CDR2 FQGTGA. CDR3: CASSPGLQVDTQYF. The CDR3 DNA reads as TGTGCCAGCAGCCCGGGCCTCCAGGTAGATACGCAGTATTTT. Full variable domain (missing parts from reference TRBV7-3 and TRBJ2-3): GAGVSQTPSNKVTEKGKYVELRCDPISGHTALYWYRQSLGQGPEFLIYFQGTGAADDSGLPNDRFFAVRPEGSVSTLKIQRTERGDSAVYLCASSPGLQVDTQYFGPGTRLTVL.

This clone was detected only a few times. The chain combines TRBV6-5 with TRBJ1-1, with 8 bases aligning to TRBD1. The V gene end was trimmed by 0 bases and the J gene end by 4 bases; junction bases not matched to a gene: 4. CDR1 is MNHEY and CDR2 is SVGAGI in the germline V gene. This CDR3 is built from 15 residues. DNA of the CDR3: TGTGCCAGCAGTTACTCGGGACAGGTGACCACTGAAGCTTTCTTT. This translates into CASSYSGQVTTEAFF.

The gene calls are TRBV27 and TRBJ2-7, with D unclear. The germline V and J ends were trimmed by 5 bases and 0 bases, with 14 bases remaining between them. Germline CDR1 is MNHEY and CDR2 is SMNVEV (reference sequence). CDR3 length equals 15 residues. The CDR3 protein is CASSVPDGFSYEQYF. The CDR3 DNA follows: TGTGCCAGCAGTGTCCCTGACGGGTTCTCCTACGAGCAGTACTTC.

The chain carries TRBV4-2 and TRBJ2-5; the D gene could be TRBD1 or TRBD2 (6 bases each). Germline V gene sequence: CDR1 LGHNA, CDR2 YNFKEQ. CDR3 length equals 16 residues. Trimming cost V 4 bases and J 4 bases, with 19 bases left between them. The CDR3 sequence is CASSRGGDTLAETQYF. CDR3 in DNA: TGTGCCAGCAGCCGAGGAGGGGACACATTAGCAGAGACCCAGTACTTC.

The genes are TRBV11-2 and TRBJ2-2; D unclear. CDR3 length: 14 residues. Per the germline V gene, CDR1 is SGHAT and CDR2 is FQNNGV. Trimming stripped 0 bases from V and 5 bases from J, with 7 bases between. CDR3 bases: TGTGCCAGCAGCTTAGAACGGCGGACCGGGGAGCTGTTTTTT. It translates to CASSLERRTGELFF.

The chain combines TRBV5-4 with TRBJ2-5; tentatively, D is TRBD2 (6 bases). The germline V and J ends were trimmed by 4 bases and 3 bases, with 19 bases remaining between them. The CDR3 has 16 residues. Germline assignment: CDR1 SGHNT and CDR2 YYREEE (reference sequence). Here the CDR3 DNA reads TGTGCCAGCAGCCCCGTCGGCCGGGAGTCGGAAGAGACCCAGTACTTC. As protein: CASSPVGRESEETQYF.

The genes are TRBV30 and TRBJ2-7, with D perhaps matching TRBD1 (5 bases). The CDR3 runs 16 residues. V lost 4 bases and J lost 0, with 19 bases in between. CDR1 and CDR2 from the germline V gene are GTSNPN and SVGIG (reference sequence). This chain's CDR3 is CAWKGARDSLSYEQYF. The CDR3 DNA is TGTGCCTGGAAAGGAGCCCGAGACAGCCTCTCCTACGAGCAGTACTTC.

This rearrangement joins TRBV6-1 to TRBJ2-7, with D unresolved. The ends were cut back, 6 bases at V and 1 base at J, with 4 bases in the middle. The CDR3 consists of 11 residues. Looked up from germline, CDR1 is MNHNS and CDR2 is SASEGT. This CDR3 is CASRESYEQYF. The CDR3 region has the DNA TGTGCCAGCAGGGAGTCCTACGAGCAGTACTTC.

This clone was recorded only once. For the CDR3, the DNA is TGTGCCAGCAAACAGGAGCCCAATCAGCCCCAGCATTTT. Protein sequence: CASKQEPNQPQHF. This rearrangement joins TRBV25-1 to TRBJ1-5, with a tentative D call TRBD1 (5 bases). The CDR3 runs to 13 residues. V lost 7 bases and J 3 bases, leaving 10 bases between the germline ends. Germline-derived CDR1 and CDR2 are MGHDK and SYGVNS.

As regards this clone: Other DNA sequences in this sample translate to the same CDR3. V usage is TRBV2 and J usage is TRBJ2-7; D unresolved. The germline V gene has CDR1 SNHLY and CDR2 FYNNEI. The CDR3 loop spans 11 amino acids. V was shortened by 5 bases and J by 2 bases, with 4 bases between the two germline ends. CDR3 bases: TGTGCCAGCAGTCTCACCTACGAGCAGTACTTC. It encodes CASSLTYEQYF.